This T cell receptor beta chain stems from a study of blood T cell repertoires in COVID-19 (TCRdb year 2020). Study-level background: The collaborator samples originated in the United States, Italy and Spain and spanned the acute and convalescent phases of COVID-19. The samples were drawn from the first 160 participants of the ongoing ImmuneRACE study and from 950 to 1,500 subjects provided by 6 global collaborators. Where available, HLA class I and class II types were taken from metadata supplied by the sample provider and were not determined by assay-based typing. Sample metadata almost always included a de-identified subject ID, COVID-19 status, age in years and sex. Subjects who had been exposed to COVID-19, were actively infected with it, or had recovered from it provided the deeply sampled blood TCRbeta repertoires that made up the dataset. The prospective study material was composed of cDNA or gDNA derived from T cells, B-cell-depleted T cells, or PBMCs. The repertoires were released in a freely available public database intended as a resource for research on the immune response to SARS-CoV-2.

TCRbeta CDR3 regions were amplified from genomic DNA using the immunoSEQ Assay, a bias-controlled multiplex PCR. In the source study's methods: Nucleated cell counts per sample were estimated from amplification of reference gene primers within the assay. To quantify the absolute abundance of each unique TCRbeta CDR3 rearrangement, sequence reads were collapsed and filtered. For each sample, productive Simpson clonality was calculated as the square root of Simpson's diversity index over productive rearrangements. The table comes from immuneACCESS by way of TCRdb, which keeps in-frame sequences with V and J called. Part of the clones is missing from these tables; in studies checked, under half for an unresolved V gene and the rest for unknown reasons. V, J and clone size are those of that table, while D and trimming were read from the DNA. The sample data list more than 300,000 clones, and roughly 86% of these were observed just once. Roughly 10% of the sample lies in the top ten.

What the authors observed across the whole study: The amount of clinical and demographic metadata varied by source and participant and was provided uncurated.

One collaborating source in Seattle enrolled patients while the patients were actively infected and followed the patients over time throughout the course of disease. Each collaborating institution followed its own protocols to collect whole blood in K2EDTA tubes. Collaborator samples were shipped for TCRbeta analysis as frozen whole blood, isolated PBMCs, or DNA extracted from either sample type. From the germline V gene (reference sequence), CDR1 is GTSNPN and CDR2 is SVGIG. Including cysteine and phenylalanine, the CDR3 has 15 amino acids. This entry keeps only the CDR3 DNA: 45 bases, framed from base 1. V ends up 2 bases short and J 5 bases short, with an unmatched junction base count of 8. As concerns this clone: Its antigen specificity is not known. No quality values exist for individual bases; no much larger clone is one base distant.

This TCR was sampled from a woman aged 30 to 39 with COVID-19, enrolled during active disease. The sequenced material came from peripheral blood. This chain is built from TRBV30 and TRBJ2-1, with 8 bases in between that match TRBD2. The CDR3 reads as follows: CAWSRIREGHNEQFF. In nucleotides, the sequence is TGTGCCTGGAGTAGGATACGGGAGGGCCACAATGAGCAGTTCTTC.